Listed below are T cell receptor beta chains from one sample, sequenced in a study of T cell changes during pregnancy in multiple sclerosis. Data came from immunoSEQ multiplex PCR; TCRdb stores just in-frame clones and leaves some out. The sample consists of roughly 42,000 clones, about 90% of them appearing once. This specimen consisted of CD4+ T cells from peripheral blood mononuclear cells, obtained in the second trimester of pregnancy. These receptors were collected from a female donor in good health, enrolled as a control in a pregnancy study. CDR3s include the opening cysteine and the closing phenylalanine or tryptophan. The order of the fields is clone size, D gene, J gene, V gene, CDR3 protein, CDR3 DNA. D genes are given only for firm matches. Rows may omit the clone size; those that give it use once, few, many or a size class.

size: .
D: TRBD1
J: TRBJ1-5
V: TRBV18
CDR3: CASSLGQLSNQPQHF
DNA: TGTGCCAGCTCACTGGGACAGCTGAGCAATCAGCCCCAGCATTTT

size: .
D: TRBD2
J: TRBJ2-7
V: TRBV4-1
CDR3: CASSHRTSGIYEQYF
DNA: TGCGCCAGCAGCCATCGGACTAGCGGGATCTACGAGCAGTACTTC

size: once
D: .
J: TRBJ2-2
V: TRBV6-1
CDR3: CASSERPRDTGELFF
DNA: TGTGCCAGCAGTGAACGGCCCCGGGACACCGGGGAGCTGTTTTTT

size: .
D: TRBD2
J: TRBJ2-7
V: TRBV9
CDR3: CASSVGTSGNYEQYF
DNA: TGTGCCAGCAGCGTAGGGACTAGCGGGAACTACGAGCAGTACTTC

size: .
D: .
J: TRBJ2-1
V: TRBV20-1
CDR3: CSARPHSEQFF
DNA: TGCAGTGCTAGACCGCACTCCGAGCAGTTCTTC

size: .
D: TRBD1
J: TRBJ1-2
V: TRBV6-5
CDR3: CASSTTGGNTF
DNA: TGTGCCAGCAGTACAACAGGGGGCAACACCTTC

size: .
D: TRBD1
J: TRBJ2-6
V: TRBV9
CDR3: CASSAPTGPLARAAGANVLTF
DNA: TGTGCCAGCAGCGCCCCGACAGGGCCCTTAGCGCGGGCGGCTGGGGCCAACGTCCTGACTTTC

size: .
D: .
J: TRBJ1-1
V: TRBV19
CDR3: CASSIDGRGTEAFF
DNA: TGTGCCAGTAGTATAGACGGTAGAGGTACTGAAGCTTTCTTT

size: .
D: TRBD2
J: TRBJ2-5
V: TRBV5-1
CDR3: CASSFSSGQETQYF
DNA: TGCGCCAGCAGCTTTTCTAGCGGCCAAGAGACCCAGTACTTC

size: .
D: TRBD1
J: TRBJ1-4
V: TRBV4-3
CDR3: CASSQGPGTGLMTNEKLFF
DNA: TGCGCCAGCAGCCAGGGACCCGGGACAGGGCTTATGACTAATGAAAAACTGTTTTTT

size: .
D: TRBD2
J: TRBJ2-1
V: TRBV5-5
CDR3: CASSLRGTSPNEQFF
DNA: TGTGCCAGCAGCTTGAGGGGGACTAGCCCCAATGAGCAGTTCTTC

size: .
D: .
J: TRBJ2-5
V: TRBV5-4
CDR3: CASSFGGYGQETQYF
DNA: TGTGCCAGCAGCTTTGGGGGGTACGGTCAAGAGACCCAGTACTTC

size: .
D: .
J: TRBJ2-4
V: TRBV15
CDR3: CATSRDRGKANIQYF
DNA: TGTGCCACCAGCAGAGATCGCGGCAAAGCAAACATTCAGTACTTC

size: .
D: TRBD2
J: TRBJ2-1
V: TRBV5-1
CDR3: CASSLASGGTYNEQFF
DNA: TGCGCCAGCAGCTTGGCCAGCGGGGGGACCTACAATGAGCAGTTCTTC

size: .
D: .
J: TRBJ2-7
V: TRBV11-2
CDR3: CASSPRGEQYF
DNA: TGTGCCAGCAGCCCTCGGGGCGAGCAGTACTTC

size: .
D: TRBD2
J: TRBJ2-1
V: TRBV6-1
CDR3: CASSGTSGYSYNEQFF
DNA: TGTGCCAGCAGTGGGACTAGCGGCTACTCCTACAATGAGCAGTTCTTC

size: .
D: TRBD2
J: TRBJ2-1
V: TRBV2
CDR3: CASSDERGGNNEQFF
DNA: TGTGCCAGCAGTGATGAGCGGGGGGGAAACAATGAGCAGTTCTTC

size: .
D: TRBD1
J: TRBJ1-2
V: TRBV29-1
CDR3: CSVGGSTGRRDGYTF
DNA: TGCAGCGTTGGAGGTTCGACAGGGAGGAGGGATGGCTACACCTTC

size: .
D: TRBD1
J: TRBJ1-2
V: TRBV11-1
CDR3: CASSPDRAGYTF
DNA: TGTGCCAGCAGCCCCGACAGGGCTGGCTACACCTTC

size: .
D: .
J: TRBJ1-3
V: TRBV30
CDR3: CAGTETTTGNTIYF
DNA: TGTGCCGGAACCGAGACAACCACTGGAAACACCATATATTTT

size: .
D: .
J: TRBJ2-7
V: TRBV18
CDR3: CASSRSLTQEYEQYF
DNA: TGTGCCAGCTCACGATCCTTAACACAGGAGTACGAGCAGTACTTC

size: .
D: .
J: TRBJ2-1
V: TRBV10-3
CDR3: CAIRDPDRSYNEQFF
DNA: TGTGCCATCAGGGATCCCGACAGATCCTACAATGAGCAGTTCTTC

size: .
D: TRBD1
J: TRBJ2-7
V: TRBV19
CDR3: CASSTSGTGQYEQYF
DNA: TGTGCCAGTAGTACGTCCGGGACAGGGCAATACGAGCAGTACTTC

size: few
D: TRBD2
J: TRBJ2-5
V: TRBV7-2
CDR3: CASSLTSGGGGETQYF
DNA: TGTGCCAGCAGCTTAACCAGCGGGGGTGGAGGGGAGACCCAGTACTTC

size: .
D: .
J: TRBJ2-7
V: TRBV6-6
CDR3: CASRNPEGSSYEQYF
DNA: TGTGCCAGCAGGAATCCGGAGGGTAGCTCCTACGAGCAGTACTTC

size: .
D: TRBD2
J: TRBJ2-1
V: TRBV19
CDR3: CASSTLRLAGATYNEQFF
DNA: TGTGCCAGTAGTACCCTCCGCCTAGCGGGAGCGACCTACAATGAGCAGTTCTTC

size: .
D: TRBD1
J: TRBJ2-1
V: TRBV6-5
CDR3: CASSWDSSYNEQFF
DNA: TGTGCCAGCAGTTGGGACAGCTCCTACAATGAGCAGTTCTTC

size: .
D: .
J: TRBJ2-1
V: TRBV7-8
CDR3: CASSWNMGLLSYNEQFF
DNA: TGTGCCAGCAGCTGGAACATGGGACTTCTCTCCTACAATGAGCAGTTCTTC

size: .
D: .
J: TRBJ2-7
V: TRBV4-1
CDR3: CASSYGLGGSYEQYF
DNA: TGCGCCAGCAGCTACGGACTAGGGGGCTCCTACGAGCAGTACTTC

size: once
D: TRBD1
J: TRBJ1-4
V: TRBV28
CDR3: CASSAPTGDNWKLFF
DNA: TGTGCCAGCAGCGCGCCAACAGGGGATAACTGGAAACTGTTTTTT

size: few
D: .
J: TRBJ2-2
V: TRBV6-5
CDR3: CASSSTGIRELFF
DNA: TGTGCCAGCAGTTCCACAGGGATCCGGGAGCTGTTTTTT

size: few
D: .
J: TRBJ1-1
V: TRBV4-1
CDR3: CASSQPSGFGGLNTEAFF
DNA: TGCGCCAGCAGCCAACCTTCGGGCTTTGGGGGGTTGAACACTGAAGCTTTCTTT

size: .
D: TRBD1
J: TRBJ1-4
V: TRBV6-5
CDR3: CASSYGTGGEKLFF
DNA: TGTGCCAGCAGTTACGGGACAGGGGGCGAAAAACTGTTTTTT

size: .
D: .
J: TRBJ2-7
V: TRBV5-1
CDR3: CASSWGDANYEQYF
DNA: TGCGCCAGCAGCTGGGGGGACGCTAACTACGAGCAGTACTTC

size: .
D: .
J: TRBJ2-2
V: TRBV7-2
CDR3: CASSWSSPNTGELFF
DNA: TGTGCCAGCAGCTGGAGCAGCCCGAACACCGGGGAGCTGTTTTTT

size: .
D: .
J: TRBJ1-1
V: TRBV11-2
CDR3: CASSSDRGTEAFF
DNA: TGTGCCAGCAGCTCGGACAGAGGCACTGAAGCTTTCTTT

size: .
D: .
J: TRBJ2-7
V: TRBV5-1
CDR3: CASSLTGIPTYEQYF
DNA: TGCGCCAGCAGCTTAACAGGGATCCCGACCTACGAGCAGTACTTC

size: .
D: .
J: TRBJ2-7
V: TRBV7-2
CDR3: CASSLYRASGYEQYF
DNA: TGTGCCAGCAGCTTATACAGGGCTTCGGGCTACGAGCAGTACTTC

size: .
D: TRBD1
J: TRBJ2-4
V: TRBV30
CDR3: CAWSTDRPGAKNIQYF
DNA: TGTGCCTGGAGTACGGACAGGCCGGGGGCCAAAAACATTCAGTACTTC

size: .
D: .
J: TRBJ2-7
V: TRBV7-2
CDR3: CASSLARLSYEQYF
DNA: TGTGCCAGCAGCTTAGCGCGTTTATCCTACGAGCAGTACTTC

size: .
D: TRBD2
J: TRBJ2-3
V: TRBV7-3
CDR3: CASSLNGGYADTQYF
DNA: TGTGCCAGCAGCTTAAACGGGGGGTACGCAGATACGCAGTATTTT

size: .
D: .
J: TRBJ1-1
V: TRBV9
CDR3: CASSVDAGLGTEAFF
DNA: TGTGCCAGCAGCGTAGATGCGGGTCTGGGCACTGAAGCTTTCTTT

size: .
D: .
J: TRBJ2-6
V: TRBV7-3
CDR3: CASSPNTGSGANVLTF
DNA: TGTGCCAGCAGCCCGAATACAGGTTCTGGGGCCAACGTCCTGACTTTC

size: .
D: .
J: TRBJ1-5
V: TRBV29-1
CDR3: CSVSSTGSNQPQHF
DNA: TGCAGCGTCTCTTCAACGGGGAGCAATCAGCCCCAGCATTTT

size: .
D: .
J: TRBJ2-7
V: TRBV19
CDR3: CASSIGGASSYEQYF
DNA: TGTGCCAGTAGTATCGGTGGGGCCAGCTCCTACGAGCAGTACTTC

size: .
D: TRBD1
J: TRBJ1-4
V: TRBV5-1
CDR3: CASSPGQGDLATNEKLFF
DNA: TGCGCCAGCAGCCCGGGACAGGGTGATCTCGCAACTAATGAAAAACTGTTTTTT

size: .
D: TRBD2
J: TRBJ2-7
V: TRBV19
CDR3: CASSIDNSGGPYEQYF
DNA: TGTGCCAGTAGTATAGATAACAGCGGGGGTCCCTACGAGCAGTACTTC

size: .
D: .
J: TRBJ2-3
V: TRBV7-8
CDR3: CASSSTRDSLTLASTDTQYF
DNA: TGTGCCAGCAGCTCAACCCGGGACTCCTTAACCCTTGCTAGCACAGATACGCAGTATTTT

size: .
D: .
J: TRBJ1-3
V: TRBV9
CDR3: CASSESTGTSGNTIYF
DNA: TGTGCCAGCAGCGAATCGACAGGCACCTCTGGAAACACCATATATTTT

size: .
D: .
J: TRBJ1-2
V: TRBV9
CDR3: CASSVVAAGFYGYTF
DNA: TGTGCCAGCAGCGTAGTGGCAGCGGGGTTCTATGGCTACACCTTC

size: .
D: TRBD1
J: TRBJ1-4
V: TRBV7-9
CDR3: CASSPVGTGPTNEKLFF
DNA: TGTGCCAGCAGCCCCGTCGGGACAGGGCCAACTAATGAAAAACTGTTTTTT

size: .
D: TRBD2
J: TRBJ2-7
V: TRBV7-2
CDR3: CASSPRTSGYYEQYF
DNA: TGTGCCAGCAGCCCCCGGACTAGCGGTTACTACGAGCAGTACTTC

size: .
D: TRBD2
J: TRBJ2-1
V: TRBV7-3
CDR3: CASSPRGGSSYNEQFF
DNA: TGTGCCAGCTCCCCCCGCGGGGGGAGCTCCTACAATGAGCAGTTCTTC

size: .
D: TRBD1
J: TRBJ1-2
V: TRBV28
CDR3: CASSLTGVVGYTF
DNA: TGTGCCAGCAGTTTGACAGGGGTCGTTGGCTACACCTTC

size: .
D: .
J: TRBJ2-3
V: TRBV7-3
CDR3: CASSLMGPGPGTDTQYF
DNA: TGTGCCAGCAGCTTAATGGGCCCCGGCCCTGGCACAGATACGCAGTATTTT

size: .
D: TRBD2
J: TRBJ2-1
V: TRBV27
CDR3: CASSRPGSGRAFEQFF
DNA: TGTGCCAGCAGTCGTCCGGGGAGCGGGAGGGCCTTTGAGCAGTTCTTC

size: .
D: .
J: TRBJ1-3
V: TRBV5-1
CDR3: CASSLARSSGNTIYF
DNA: TGCGCCAGCAGCTTGGCCCGGTCCTCTGGAAACACCATATATTTT